Following are 19 T cell receptor beta chains from one sample sequenced in a study of T-cell memory formation after mild COVID-19. TCRdb recomputed calls from the 5' RACE reads with MiXCR, one row per CDR3 protein. The sample consists of roughly 200,000 distinct CDR3 sequences, roughly 16% of them appearing once. The sequenced sample was PBMCs or a T cell subset sorted from them (not recorded which). The receptor source for this set is an adult woman who had mild COVID-19 (a few samples of this study predate the infection). Cell type and time point are not known.

This clonotype was detected ten times or more. The chain couples TRBV6-2 or TRBV6-3 to TRBJ2-7; TRBD1 matches 8 bases. The junction had 7 bases not matched to a gene; V was cut back by 5 bases and J by 1 base. Germline-derived CDR1 and CDR2 are MNHEY and SVGEGT. The CDR3 is made up of 15 amino acids. Here the CDR3 reads CASSRRQGPSYEQYF. As DNA, the CDR3 is TGTGCCAGCAGTAGAAGACAGGGGCCATCCTACGAGCAGTACTTC.

This clonotype was seen once. The rearrangement uses TRBV7-8 and TRBJ1-5; D is uncertain. Germline CDR1 and CDR2: SGHVS and FQNEAQ. The CDR3 loop spans 13 amino acids. V shed 6 bases and J shed 6 bases, with 12 bases lying between them. The CDR3 region is CASRLDGVQPQHF. In DNA form, the CDR3 reads TGTGCCAGCAGGTTGGACGGGGTTCAGCCCCAGCATTTT.

This clonotype was observed a few times. V gene TRBV4-1 combines with J gene TRBJ2-1; possibly TRBD1 or TRBD2 for D (5 bases each). This CDR3 is 13 amino acids long. Trimming pared 4 bases from V and 9 bases from J, leaving 13 bases between. Germline V gene sequence: CDR1 MGHRA, CDR2 YSYEKL. The DNA of the CDR3 is TGCGCCAGCAGCCGTGAAGTGGGACGTGAGCAGTTCTTC. Its protein is CASSREVGREQFF.

The rearrangement joins TRBV5-1 to TRBJ2-7; 9 bases line up with TRBD1. The CDR3 consists of 15 residues. Germline V CDR1 and CDR2: SGHRS, YFSETQ. V dropped 2 bases and J dropped 1; count of bases not matched to a gene: 4. The CDR3 nucleotides read TGCGCCAGCAGCTTTGGACAGGGGACATCCTACGAGCAGTACTTC. Translation: CASSFGQGTSYEQYF.

The chain couples TRBV2 to TRBJ2-7, with D unresolved. The CDR3 totals 15 residues. CDR1 and CDR2 from the germline V gene are SNHLY and FYNNEI. The germline V and J ends were trimmed by 1 base and 3 bases, with 13 bases remaining between them. The CDR3 loop is CASSEESPAVYEQYF. CDR3 nucleotide sequence: TGTGCCAGCAGTGAAGAGTCGCCAGCCGTCTACGAGCAGTACTTC.

This clonotype was detected many times. This rearrangement joins TRBV7-2 to TRBJ2-2, with D perhaps being TRBD1 or TRBD2 (6 bases each). CDR3 size: 15 residues. The ends were cut back, 6 bases at V and 0 bases at J, with 11 bases in the middle. In germline, CDR1 is SGHTA, CDR2 FQGNSA. This CDR3 reads CASSLGGANTGELFF. For the CDR3, the DNA is TGTGCCAGCAGTTTGGGGGGCGCGAACACCGGGGAGCTGTTTTTT.

A few counts support this clonotype. The chain employs TRBV15 and TRBJ2-6; the D is unclear. This CDR3 comprises 16 residues. The V gene's germline CDR1 is LNHNV and CDR2 YYDKDF (reference sequence). Deletions cut 8 bases from V and 0 bases from J, with 14 bases between. DNA of the CDR3: TGTGCCACCGCTCGGAATACGTACTCTGGGGCCAACGTCCTGACTTTC. This translates into CATARNTYSGANVLTF.

This sequence joins TRBV29-1 and TRBJ2-7; 11 bases match TRBD2. Germline assignment: CDR1 SQVTM and CDR2 ANQGSEA. The CDR3 is 14 residues long. J was trimmed by 5 bases and V by 4 bases; bases with no gene match: 7. The CDR3 DNA is TGCAGCGTTGTTTTAGCGGGAGGGGCCCACGAGCAGTACTTC. Translation gives CSVVLAGGAHEQYF.

The chain is built from TRBV11-1 and TRBJ2-3, with a weak D call TRBD2 (6 bases). Trimming stripped 7 bases from V and 1 base from J, with 12 bases between. The CDR3 runs 14 residues. Germline loops: CDR1 SGHAT, CDR2 FQDESV (reference sequence). CDR3 sequence reads: CASNRGAGTDTQYF. CDR3 bases: TGTGCCAGCAACCGCGGGGCCGGCACAGATACGCAGTATTTT.

This clonotype was seen a handful of times. The chain uses TRBV7-9 and TRBJ1-3; D is perhaps TRBD1 (6 bases). CDR3 length: 15 residues. V was trimmed by 5 bases and J by 0 bases, leaving 11 bases between them. Per germline, CDR1 SEHNR and CDR2 FQNEAQ (reference sequence). The CDR3 is CASSPDRPSGNTIYF. CDR3 sequence (DNA): TGTGCCAGCAGCCCCGACAGGCCCTCTGGAAACACCATATATTTT.

This clonotype came up a few times. The chain is built from TRBV2 and TRBJ2-1, with TRBD2 matching 11 bases. The length of the CDR3 is 15 residues. With V trimmed by 3 bases and J by 7 bases, 5 bases remained unmatched. Germline V lookup: CDR1 SNHLY, CDR2 FYNNEI. CDR3 residues: CASSDSTSGGNEQFF. CDR3 in DNA: TGTGCCAGCAGTGATTCCACTAGCGGGGGAAATGAGCAGTTCTTC.

The J gene is TRBJ1-2, the V gene TRBV28, with 10 bases identical to TRBD1. The CDR3 is 14 amino acids. Trimming removed 8 bases from V and 3 bases from J; junction bases left unmatched: 6. Germline V gene sequence: CDR1 MDHEN, CDR2 SYDVKM. CDR3 sequence reads: CASLSGQGDYGYTF. The CDR3 DNA follows: TGTGCCAGCCTCAGCGGACAGGGGGACTATGGCTACACCTTC.

The chain employs TRBV20-1 and TRBJ1-1; D not certain. V gave up 0 bases and J gave up 1 base, with 12 bases separating them. CDR3 size: 15 residues. The V gene's germline CDR1 is DFQATT and CDR2 SNEGSKA (reference sequence). Written as DNA, the CDR3 is TGCAGTGCTAGAGATTCTCGTTATCAGAACACTGAAGCTTTCTTT. This encodes CSARDSRYQNTEAFF.

There are many counts of this clonotype. This chain connects TRBV6-5 to TRBJ1-5; D ambiguous. The germline gives CDR1 MNHEY, CDR2 SVGAGI. Trimming shortened V by 4 bases and J by 1 base, and 5 bases separated the two germline ends. CDR3 length: 13 residues. CDR3 residues: CASSSWSNQPQHF. CDR3 coding DNA: TGTGCCAGCAGTTCATGGAGCAATCAGCCCCAGCATTTT.

This clonotype was seen more than once but under ten times. The chain is built from TRBV10-3 and TRBJ1-3, with D maybe TRBD1 (5 bases). This CDR3 is 18 amino acids long. The germline V and J ends were trimmed by 0 bases and 2 bases, with 17 bases remaining between them. Germline loops: CDR1 ENHRY, CDR2 SYGVKD. The CDR3: CAISESIGTPRTGNTIYF. In nucleotides, the CDR3 is TGTGCCATCAGTGAGTCGATAGGGACGCCGAGGACTGGAAACACCATATATTTT.

This clonotype has only a few counts. This sequence joins TRBV20-1 and TRBJ1-2; weak D call: TRBD1 (5 bases). The CDR3 sequence is 15 residues long. Germline-derived CDR1 and CDR2 are DFQATT and SNEGSKA (reference sequence). V lost 3 bases to trimming and J lost 4 bases, with 18 bases between them. Written as DNA, the CDR3 is TGCAGTGCTAGGGCTGGAGGGGCGCTGGTCTATGGCTACACCTTC. Translating it yields CSARAGGALVYGYTF.

V is TRBV7-6 and J is TRBJ1-1; D is uncertain. Germline V CDR1 and CDR2: SGHVS, FNYEAQ. Trimming stripped 1 base from V and 6 bases from J, with 12 bases between. This CDR3 spans 14 amino acids. CDR3 loop: CASSLEGSPSEAFF. CDR3 DNA sequence: TGTGCCAGCAGCTTAGAGGGCAGTCCTTCTGAAGCTTTCTTT.

The gene calls are TRBV12-3 or TRBV12-4 and TRBJ1-1; no clear D gene. CDR3 length equals 13 residues. The V and J ends lost 2 bases and 5 bases respectively, with 9 bases between them. The CDR3: CASSLMSGTEAFF. The CDR3 DNA is TGTGCCAGCAGTTTAATGTCTGGGACTGAAGCTTTCTTT.

The sample holds many counts of this clonotype. The rearrangement links TRBV15 to TRBJ2-1; possibly TRBD1 or TRBD2 for D (5 bases each). This CDR3 contains 16 residues. CDR1 is LNHNV and CDR2 is YYDKDF in the germline V gene (reference sequence). Trimming stripped 0 bases from V and 6 bases from J, with 15 bases between. CDR3 loop: CATSRDQLLGTNEQFF. CDR3 sequence (DNA): TGTGCCACCAGCAGAGATCAGCTTCTTGGGACCAATGAGCAGTTCTTC. The complete variable domain, with remaining parts taken from reference TRBV15 and TRBJ2-1, reads DAMVIQNPRYQVTQFGKPVTLSCSQTLNHNVMYWYQQKSSQAPKLLFHYYDKDFNNEADTPDNFQSRRPNTSFCFLDIRSPGLGDTAMYLCATSRDQLLGTNEQFFGPGTRLTVL.